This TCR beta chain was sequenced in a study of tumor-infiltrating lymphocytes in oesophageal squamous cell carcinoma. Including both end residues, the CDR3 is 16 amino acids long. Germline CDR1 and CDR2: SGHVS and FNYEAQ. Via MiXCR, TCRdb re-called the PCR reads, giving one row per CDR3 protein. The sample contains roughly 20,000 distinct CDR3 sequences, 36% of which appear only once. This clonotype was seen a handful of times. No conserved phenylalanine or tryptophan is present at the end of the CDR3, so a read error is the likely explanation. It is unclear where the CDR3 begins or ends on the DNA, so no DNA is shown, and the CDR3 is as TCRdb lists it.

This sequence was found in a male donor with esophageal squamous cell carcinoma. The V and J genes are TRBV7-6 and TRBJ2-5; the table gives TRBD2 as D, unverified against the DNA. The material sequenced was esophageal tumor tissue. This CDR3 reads CASSLTVDGSPLHFGN.